One and the same sample provided the 32 T cell receptor beta chains below, sequenced in a study of blood T cells in healthy people across ages. The second PCR ran 7 to 11 cycles with a sample-barcoded 5' primer and J-beta primers. TCRdb called the 5' RACE reads again in MiXCR, with one record for every CDR3 protein. The table lists around 1.1 million distinct CDR3 sequences, roughly two fifths of them singletons. Sequencing was carried out using blood. Every receptor here comes from a man aged 18 to 30 in good health.

This chain joins TRBV7-2 and TRBJ2-5; 7 bases align to TRBD1. The end of the DNA fits TRBJ2-1 better, so the J call may be wrong. This CDR3 has 15 amino acids. Germline V gives CDR1 SGHTA, CDR2 FQGNSA. CDR3 sequence: CASSLDRGPQETQFF. The CDR3 bases are TGTGCCAGCAGCTTAGACAGGGGCCCCCAAGAGACCCAGTTCTTC.

This chain links TRBV2 with TRBJ2-5; 7 nucleotides align to TRBD1. Germline V CDR1 and CDR2: SNHLY, FYNNEI. The CDR3 is 15 amino acids. The V segment lost 3 bases and the J segment 11 bases; nucleotides outside the gene matches: 15. The CDR3 DNA follows: TGTGCCAGCAGTGAGTCGGGACAGTTCCCAAATGAGCAGTACTTC. Translation gives CASSESGQFPNEQYF.

This clonotype was counted a few times. The J gene is TRBJ2-5, the V gene TRBV2; 7 nucleotides match TRBD2. Germline values: CDR1 SNHLY, CDR2 FYNNEI. Trimming removed 7 bases from V and 1 base from J; junction bases left unmatched: 6. CDR3 size: 14 residues. The CDR3 spells CASTLLAVQETQYF. CDR3 DNA: TGTGCCAGCACCCTTCTAGCGGTCCAAGAGACCCAGTACTTC.

Only one count was recorded for this clonotype. The gene calls are TRBV12-3 or TRBV12-4 and TRBJ1-3; D not certain. The V and J ends lost 3 bases and 3 bases respectively, with 15 bases between them. CDR3 length: 16 amino acids. The CDR3 bases are TGTGCCAGCAGTTTGAGGAGAGCGGAATTTGGAAACACCATATATTTT. This translates into CASSLRRAEFGNTIYF.

The chain carries TRBV6-5 and TRBJ2-2; 9 bases line up with TRBD2. There are 17 residues in the CDR3. J was trimmed by 7 bases and V by 0 bases; bases with no gene match: 9. Germline V lookup: CDR1 MNHEY, CDR2 SVGAGI. CDR3 sequence (DNA): TGTGCCAGCAGTTACTCTGGGACTAGCATTCCTGGCGGGGAGCTGTTTTTT. Translated, it gives CASSYSGTSIPGGELFF.

The chain joins TRBV20-1 to TRBJ2-3, with 10 bases that match TRBD2. Germline values: CDR1 DFQATT, CDR2 SNEGSKA (reference sequence). V lost 4 bases and J lost 1; bases outside the gene matches: 8. The CDR3 is made up of 16 amino acids. The CDR3 here is CSAKSSGGVGTDTQYF. The DNA for the CDR3 is TGCAGTGCTAAGTCTAGCGGGGGAGTCGGCACAGATACGCAGTATTTT.

This chain links TRBV6-5 with TRBJ2-3; 8 bases are shared with TRBD2. This CDR3 has 15 amino acids. V gave up 3 bases and J gave up 2 bases; unmatched junction bases: 4. CDR1 and CDR2 from the germline V gene are MNHEY and SVGAGI. The CDR3 region is CASSYGTRDTDTQYF. The CDR3 coding sequence is TGTGCCAGCAGTTATGGGACTAGAGACACAGATACGCAGTATTTT.

The chain couples TRBV29-1 to TRBJ1-2, with a tentative D call TRBD1 (5 bases). The CDR3 covers 16 residues. The V end lost 0 bases, the J end lost 4 bases, and 18 bases lay between the germline ends. Germline CDR1 reads SQVTM; CDR2 reads ANQGSEA. The chain's CDR3 is CSVEDIGLPGPYGYTF. CDR3 in DNA: TGCAGCGTTGAAGATATTGGACTCCCGGGGCCCTATGGCTACACCTTC.

V is TRBV7-8 and J is TRBJ2-7; no clear D. CDR1 and CDR2 from the germline V gene are SGHVS and FQNEAQ. The CDR3 loop spans 13 amino acids. Trimming pared 7 bases from V and 2 bases from J, leaving 12 bases between. CDR3 in amino acids: CASTAWTAYEQYF. CDR3 bases: TGTGCCAGCACCGCGTGGACGGCCTACGAGCAGTACTTC.

This chain uses TRBV6-6 with TRBJ1-5; TRBD1 matches 7 bases. This CDR3 is 14 amino acids long. The V gene's germline CDR1 is MNHNY and CDR2 SVGAGI (reference sequence). Trimming cost V 6 bases and J 6 bases; bases outside gene matches: 8. The chain's CDR3 is CASRTDREAQPQHF. Written as DNA, the CDR3 is TGTGCCAGCAGGACCGACAGGGAGGCTCAGCCCCAGCATTTT.

In its sample, this clonotype was seen a few times. The chain employs TRBV28 and TRBJ1-2; D gene ambiguous. Deletions cut 5 bases from V and 1 base from J, with 5 bases between. CDR1 and CDR2 (germline): MDHEN, SYDVKM. The CDR3 sequence is 12 residues long. CDR3 in DNA: TGTGCCAGCAGTCACCTTAACTATGGCTACACCTTC. This translates into CASSHLNYGYTF.

The chain joins TRBV4-3 to TRBJ1-2; D gene uncertain. The CDR3 runs 15 residues. V lost 1 base and J 0 bases, leaving 9 bases between the germline ends. Germline CDR1 is LGHNA and CDR2 is YSLEER. The CDR3 DNA reads TGCGCCAGCAGCCAAGGAGGCGGGACTAACTATGGCTACACCTTC. Protein: CASSQGGGTNYGYTF.

This clonotype has a handful of counts. The chain uses TRBV10-3 and TRBJ1-1; no reliable D call. Germline values: CDR1 ENHRY, CDR2 SYGVKD. Trimming stripped 4 bases from V and 1 base from J, with 7 bases between. The CDR3 has 13 amino acids. CDR3 protein: CAISGRSNTEAFF. For the CDR3, the DNA is TGTGCCATCAGTGGACGGTCGAACACTGAAGCTTTCTTT.

The rearrangement links TRBV2 to TRBJ2-3; TRBD1 is a possible D gene (6 bases). V was cut by 5 bases and J by 4 bases, with 13 bases left in between. Germline V CDR1 and CDR2: SNHLY, FYNNEI. The CDR3 loop spans 14 amino acids. CDR3 residues: CASSNRDRADTQYF. In DNA, the CDR3 is TGTGCCAGCAGTAACAGGGACCGGGCAGATACGCAGTATTTT.

This clonotype came up a few times. V usage is TRBV9 and J usage is TRBJ1-2; TRBD1 matches at 8 bases. Looked up from germline, CDR1 is SGDLS and CDR2 is YYNGEE. This CDR3 spans 14 amino acids. The ends lost 4 bases at V and 2 bases at J; junction bases unmatched: 4. In nucleotides, the CDR3 is TGTGCCAGCAGCCCTGGGGACAGGAACTATGGCTACACCTTC. Amino acids: CASSPGDRNYGYTF.

This rearrangement joins TRBV6-5 to TRBJ1-5; D may be TRBD1 (5 bases). V lost 6 bases to trimming and J lost 2 bases, with 17 bases between them. Germline values: CDR1 MNHEY, CDR2 SVGAGI. This CDR3 spans 16 amino acids. The CDR3 region has the DNA TGTGCCAGCAGCATCTCGAGGGGCGAAGGCAATCAGCCCCAGCATTTT. It is translated as CASSISRGEGNQPQHF.

This clonotype appeared a few times. One junction end disagrees with the germline gene, perhaps due to a read error. The rearrangement joins TRBV5-1 to TRBJ2-3; maybe TRBD2 (6 bases). Germline CDR1 and CDR2: SGHRS and YFSETQ. This CDR3 has 13 residues. The CDR3 DNA reads TGCGCCAACAGCCTAAGCCGGGGGGATACGCAGTATTTT. Translating gives CANSLSRGDTQYF.

The chain couples TRBV7-3 to TRBJ2-1; TRBD2 matches at 8 bases. The end of the DNA fits TRBJ2-7 better, so the J call may be wrong. From germline, CDR1 is SGHTA and CDR2 FQGTGA. The CDR3 covers 16 residues. DNA for the CDR3: TGTGCCAGCAGCAACAAGCGGGGGAGCTCCTACAATGAGCAGTACTTC. This codes for CASSNKRGSSYNEQYF.

The J gene is TRBJ2-1, the V gene TRBV20-1, with D possibly being TRBD2 (5 bases). CDR3 length: 16 amino acids. V dropped 5 bases and J dropped 0 bases, with 17 bases sitting between them. Germline assignment: CDR1 DFQATT and CDR2 SNEGSKA (reference sequence). DNA for the CDR3: TGCAGTGCTCCCTTATTCCTAGCTGGCTCCTACAATGAGCAGTTCTTC. Its protein product is CSAPLFLAGSYNEQFF.

The CDR3 here is CASSKSTYGYTF. Written as DNA, the CDR3 is TGTGCCAGCAGCAAAAGTACCTATGGCTACACCTTC. This rearrangement joins TRBV7-2 to TRBJ1-2; D uncertain. Germline-derived CDR1 and CDR2 are SGHTA and FQGNSA. This CDR3 comprises 12 residues. Trimming took 5 bases from V and 4 from J, leaving 8 bases between them.

V gene TRBV4-3 combines with J gene TRBJ1-6; D gene ambiguous. Germline V lookup: CDR1 LGHNA, CDR2 YSLEER. The CDR3 consists of 15 residues. The ends were cut back, 1 base at V and 10 bases at J, with 14 bases in the middle. CDR3 in DNA: TGCGCCAGCAGCCAAGTTGGGGTTTCAGGATCACCCCTCCACTTT. Encoded protein: CASSQVGVSGSPLHF.

There are many counts of this clonotype. The DNA of the CDR3 is TGTGCCAGCAGCTTACACAGGAACAATTCACCCCTCCACTTT. It encodes CASSLHRNNSPLHF. The chain carries TRBV7-9 and TRBJ1-6; D is perhaps TRBD1 (5 bases). The CDR3 contains 14 residues. The V gene's germline CDR1 is SEHNR and CDR2 FQNEAQ (reference sequence). The V gene lost 2 bases and the J gene lost 7 bases, with 9 bases spanning the gap.

This clonotype was counted ten times or more. V gene TRBV10-3 combines with J gene TRBJ2-1; D tentatively reads TRBD1 or TRBD2 (6 bases each). Germline values: CDR1 ENHRY, CDR2 SYGVKD. This CDR3 spans 17 amino acids. V shed 0 bases and J shed 4 bases, with 16 bases lying between them. CDR3 nucleotides: TGTGCCATCAGTGAGTCTATGGGGGGCGCCGGATACAATGAGCAGTTCTTC. It specifies CAISESMGGAGYNEQFF.

This clonotype was found a few times. The V call is TRBV3-1, the J call TRBJ1-1, with TRBD1 as a possible D gene (6 bases). CDR3 length: 14 residues. Germline V lookup: CDR1 LGHDT, CDR2 YNNKEL (reference sequence). V was pared by 4 bases and J by 7 bases, with 16 bases between. In DNA, the CDR3 is TGTGCCAGCAGCCGGGACACCGAAGGCCGTGAAGCTTTCTTT. As protein: CASSRDTEGREAFF. Complete variable domain (other parts from reference TRBV3-1 and TRBJ1-1): DTAVSQTPKYLVTQMGNDKSIKCEQNLGHDTMYWYKQDSKKFLKIMFSYNNKELIINETVPNRFSPKSPDKAHLNLHINSLELGDSAVYFCASSRDTEGREAFFGQGTRLTVV.

V is TRBV6-6 and J is TRBJ2-1; no reliable D call. V shed 6 bases and J shed 0 bases, with 12 bases lying between them. The CDR3 spans 15 residues. Germline V gene lookup returns CDR1 MNHNY and CDR2 SVGAGI (reference sequence). The CDR3 loop reads CASRDSQSSYNEQFF. The DNA of the CDR3 is TGTGCCAGCAGGGATTCACAGAGCTCCTACAATGAGCAGTTCTTC.

As regards this clonotype: The junction does not match germline at one end; this may be a read error. This chain joins TRBV4-2 and TRBJ2-1; the D gene is possibly TRBD1 (5 bases). The CDR3 length is 15 residues. The germline V gene has CDR1 LGHNA and CDR2 YNFKEQ. The CDR3: CASSQEGDPYNGQFF. The CDR3, as DNA: TGTGCCAGCAGCCAAGAAGGGGATCCCTACAATGGGCAGTTCTTC.

The chain employs TRBV20-1 and TRBJ1-2, with D unclear. CDR3 length equals 17 residues. The V gene lost 0 bases and the J gene lost 0 bases, with 17 bases spanning the gap. The V gene's germline CDR1 is DFQATT and CDR2 SNEGSKA (reference sequence). The CDR3 region is CSARDMVWTDANYGYTF. The DNA for the CDR3 is TGCAGTGCTAGAGATATGGTTTGGACCGATGCTAACTATGGCTACACCTTC.

This clonotype was counted only a few times. The rearrangement joins TRBV7-3 to TRBJ2-1, with 10 bases lining up with TRBD2. The germline V gene has CDR1 SGHTA and CDR2 FQGTGA. This CDR3 has 15 residues. With 6 bases clipped from V and 9 bases from J, the junction kept 11 bases outside the gene matches. For the CDR3, the DNA is TGTGCCAGCAGTCTAACGAGCGGGGGGGCGATTGAGCAGTTCTTC. As protein: CASSLTSGGAIEQFF.

Points on this clonotype: A much larger clonotype is one base distant, so this may be a read error. The V gene is TRBV12-3 or TRBV12-4, the J gene TRBJ1-2, with D possibly being TRBD1 (6 bases). Trimming left V 5 bases short and J 6 bases short, with 13 bases between. The CDR3 runs to 13 residues. CDR3: CASSVIQGNGYTF. The CDR3 nucleotides read TGTGCCAGCAGTGTAATTCAGGGGAATGGCTACACCTTC.

This chain links TRBV5-1 with TRBJ2-1, with 13 bases fitting TRBD2. Germline V lookup: CDR1 SGHRS, CDR2 YFSETQ. V shed 2 bases and J 10 bases; nucleotides not matched to a gene: 12. The CDR3 covers 17 residues. CDR3 residues: CASSLGLAGDLSYEQFF. The CDR3 bases are TGCGCCAGCAGCTTAGGACTAGCGGGGGACCTTTCCTACGAGCAGTTCTTC.

V gene TRBV28 combines with J gene TRBJ2-2; 10 nucleotides agree with TRBD1. CDR1 is MDHEN and CDR2 is SYDVKM in the germline V gene. After removal of 6 bases from V and 6 bases from J, the junction contained 7 bases not matched to a gene. This CDR3 has 15 amino acids. The CDR3 is CASRVRTGGAGELFF. In DNA, the CDR3 is TGTGCCAGCAGGGTTCGGACAGGGGGGGCCGGGGAGCTGTTTTTT. Supplemented by reference TRBV28 and TRBJ2-2, the full variable domain reads DVKVTQSSRYLVKRTGEKVFLECVQDMDHENMFWYRQDPGLGLRLIYFSYDVKMKEKGDIPEGYSVSREKKERFSLILESASTNQTSMYLCASRVRTGGAGELFFGEGSRLTVL.

The rearrangement links TRBV20-1 to TRBJ1-5; the match to TRBD1 covers 9 bases. CDR1 is DFQATT, CDR2 SNEGSKA, per germline (reference sequence). The CDR3 has 17 amino acids. The trim removed 5 bases at V and 9 bases at J, leaving 20 bases unmatched. The CDR3 reads CSARRVGDRDQQSPQHF. CDR3 nucleotide sequence: TGCAGTGCTCGCCGGGTCGGGGACAGGGACCAGCAATCGCCCCAGCATTTT.